Listed here are 14 T cell receptor beta chains from one sample, sequenced in a study of T cell responses to AZD1222 COVID-19 vaccine. Measured with immunoSEQ multiplex PCR; TCRdb has only the in-frame clones, and not every one. The repertoire includes 200,000 or so clones, approximately 93% of them detected once, and 1% sits in the top ten. The material sequenced was peripheral blood, taken 28 days after the second AZD1222 dose. Every receptor here comes from an adult who received the AZD1222 COVID-19 vaccine.

The V call is TRBV2, the J call TRBJ2-7; perhaps TRBD1 as D (5 bases). Looked up from germline, CDR1 is SNHLY and CDR2 is FYNNEI. Trimming removed 7 bases from V and 5 bases from J, with 15 bases in between. The CDR3 sequence is 13 residues long. Written as DNA, the CDR3 is TGTGCCAGCAATTGGGGCAGGGTCGACGAGCAGTACTTC. Translated: CASNWGRVDEQYF.

J is TRBJ2-7 and V is TRBV3-1 (or the pseudogene TRBV3-2), with D perhaps TRBD1 or TRBD2 (5 bases each). The CDR3 extends over 13 amino acids. Trimming took 1 base from V and 9 from J, leaving 13 bases between them. Germline V CDR1 and CDR2: LGHDT, YNNKEL (reference sequence). The CDR3 loop reads CASSQVEGLGQYF. The DNA for the CDR3 is TGTGCCAGCAGCCAAGTAGAGGGGTTGGGGCAGTACTTC.

The chain uses TRBV18 and TRBJ2-1, with 8 bases that match TRBD2. The CDR3 is made up of 13 amino acids. Germline values: CDR1 KGHSH, CDR2 LQKENI. Trimming took 4 bases from V and 15 from J; bases not matched to a gene: 11. CDR3 DNA sequence: TGTGCCAGCTCACGGGAGGTCGGGGGGGCCGCGTTCTTC. Translated: CASSREVGGAAFF.

This clone occurred once. V gene TRBV14 combines with J gene TRBJ1-2, with D hard to call. The V end was cut by 5 bases, the J end by 5 bases, with 12 bases between. The germline V gene has CDR1 SGHDN and CDR2 FVKESK. The CDR3 is made up of 13 amino acids. CDR3 DNA: TGTGCCAGCAGCAAGGCCGCCACTTATGGCTACACCTTC. It is translated as CASSKAATYGYTF.

The chain has TRBV29-1 and TRBJ2-1, with 8 positions matching TRBD2. V dropped 4 bases and J dropped 10; count of bases not matched to a gene: 12. The CDR3 covers 14 residues. CDR1 SQVTM and CDR2 ANQGSEA come from the germline V gene. The CDR3 spells CSVAVRAGGEEQFF. The CDR3 coding sequence is TGCAGCGTTGCCGTTCGCGCGGGGGGAGAGGAGCAGTTCTTC.

The chain joins TRBV5-5 to TRBJ1-1, with D perhaps TRBD1 (6 bases). This CDR3 has 16 residues. Germline V lookup: CDR1 SGHKS, CDR2 YYEKEE (reference sequence). Between the trimmed V and J ends, which lost 4 bases and 0 bases, there was a span of 16 bases. CDR3 nucleotides: TGTGCCAGCAGCCCATGGACAGACCCCATGAACACTGAAGCTTTCTTT. It specifies CASSPWTDPMNTEAFF.

The chain combines TRBV9 with TRBJ2-1, with D tentatively TRBD1 (6 bases). The CDR3 loop spans 15 amino acids. V dropped 4 bases and J dropped 6 bases, with 17 bases sitting between them. Germline values: CDR1 SGDLS, CDR2 YYNGEE. DNA of the CDR3: TGTGCCAGCAGCTCCGTAGGGGGAACATCCAATGAGCAGTTCTTC. Translation gives CASSSVGGTSNEQFF.

The J gene is TRBJ1-2, the V gene TRBV6-5; maybe TRBD1 (5 bases). The germline CDR1 and CDR2 sequences are MNHEY and SVGAGI. Trimming stripped 0 bases from V and 5 bases from J, with 10 bases between. The CDR3 extends over 14 amino acids. The CDR3 region has the DNA TGTGCCAGCAGTTACTCGCAGGGATTGTATGGCTACACCTTC. Translating it yields CASSYSQGLYGYTF.

This clone was observed once. This rearrangement joins TRBV6-5 to TRBJ1-4, with TRBD1 matching 7 bases. The CDR3 spans 15 residues. CDR1 is MNHEY and CDR2 is SVGAGI in the germline V gene. J was trimmed by 5 bases and V by 0 bases; bases with no gene match: 3. The DNA of the CDR3 is TGTGCCAGCAGTTACTCCCCCAGGGGGAATGAAAAACTGTTTTTT. Translation: CASSYSPRGNEKLFF.

This chain uses TRBV3-1 (or the pseudogene TRBV3-2) with TRBJ2-3; tentative D call: TRBD2 (5 bases). With 2 bases removed from V and 4 bases from J, the gap between germline ends came to 10 bases. Germline V lookup: CDR1 LGHDT, CDR2 YNNKEL (reference sequence). There are 14 residues in the CDR3. The CDR3 nucleotides are TGTGCCAGCAGCCAATCCCTAGCTCCAGATACGCAGTATTTT. Amino acid sequence: CASSQSLAPDTQYF.

J is TRBJ1-2 and V is TRBV19; D unclear. The CDR3 contains 13 residues. CDR1 LNHDA and CDR2 SQIVND come from the germline V gene (reference sequence). The V end was cut by 3 bases, the J end by 5 bases, with 10 bases between. The DNA of the CDR3 is TGTGCCAGTAGTATCATCGGACCATATGGCTACACCTTC. This translates into CASSIIGPYGYTF.

This chain joins TRBV7-2 and TRBJ1-5, with a possible D match to TRBD1 (6 bases). The V gene lost 5 bases and the J gene lost 1 base, with 12 bases spanning the gap. CDR3 size: 15 residues. Per the germline V gene, CDR1 is SGHTA and CDR2 is FQGNSA. DNA for the CDR3: TGTGCCAGCAGCCAGGGGCTCTGGAGCAATCAGCCCCAGCATTTT. Protein: CASSQGLWSNQPQHF.

V gene TRBV2 combines with J gene TRBJ1-4, with no clear D. V was cut by 11 bases and J by 4 bases, with 14 bases left in between. The germline V gene encodes CDR1 SNHLY and CDR2 FYNNEI. The CDR3 is 13 residues long. The CDR3 DNA follows: TGTGCCGGTTACAGAGACCTTAATGAAAAACTGTTTTTT. This translates into CAGYRDLNEKLFF.

This chain links TRBV7-9 with TRBJ1-3; TRBD1 aligns across 10 bases. The germline V gene has CDR1 SEHNR and CDR2 FQNEAQ (reference sequence). The CDR3 has 15 residues. Losses at the gene ends were 5 bases for V and 2 bases for J; bases not matched to a gene: 3. CDR3 loop: CASSAGTGAGNTIYF. In DNA form, the CDR3 reads TGTGCCAGCAGCGCAGGGACAGGGGCTGGAAACACCATATATTTT.